Shown below are 28 T cell receptor beta chains from a single sample sequenced in a study of blood T cell repertoires in COVID-19. Produced via immunoSEQ multiplex PCR; TCRdb's table is partial and in-frame only. Among around 140,000 clones listed, 75% to 90% were seen once. The sequencing input was peripheral blood. The origin of the receptors is a woman in her forties or fifties with acute or convalescent COVID-19.

The chain carries TRBV19 and TRBJ2-4, with D possibly TRBD1 on 5 matching bases. The CDR3 runs to 15 residues. CDR1 and CDR2 (germline): LNHDA, SQIVND (reference sequence). V lost 0 bases, J lost 8 bases, and 14 bases lay in between. The CDR3 bases are TGTGCCAGTAGTATAGAAGGCCAGGGAAGGGACATTCAGTACTTC. It encodes CASSIEGQGRDIQYF.

The rearrangement links TRBV27 to TRBJ2-3, with TRBD2 as a possible D gene (6 bases). CDR1 and CDR2 (germline): MNHEY, SMNVEV (reference sequence). The CDR3 has 14 residues. The V end was cut by 2 bases, the J end by 6 bases, with 12 bases between. The CDR3 protein is CASSLAGGGDTQYF. CDR3 nucleotide sequence: TGTGCCAGCAGTTTAGCCGGGGGTGGTGATACGCAGTATTTT.

The chain couples TRBV2 to TRBJ1-4, with D unresolved. The CDR3 covers 14 residues. V gave up 3 bases and J gave up 8 bases, with 13 bases separating them. Germline CDR1 and CDR2: SNHLY and FYNNEI. The CDR3 sequence is CASSEFGSEEKLFF. The CDR3 DNA sequence: TGTGCCAGCAGTGAGTTCGGGTCGGAGGAAAAACTGTTTTTT.

As DNA, the CDR3 is TGTGCCAGCAGCCAAGCTTTGGGCGCCCGTGAAGCTTTCTTT. The encoded protein is CASSQALGAREAFF. The chain carries TRBV3-1 (or the pseudogene TRBV3-2) and TRBJ1-1; unclear D gene. Germline CDR1 and CDR2: LGHDT and YNNKEL (reference sequence). CDR3 length: 14 amino acids. V lost 1 base and J 7 bases, leaving 13 bases between the germline ends.

The V and J genes are TRBV27 and TRBJ2-1, with D perhaps TRBD2 (5 bases). This CDR3 spans 14 amino acids. V lost 2 bases and J lost 2, with 7 bases in between. In germline, CDR1 is MNHEY, CDR2 SMNVEV (reference sequence). The CDR3 bases are TGTGCCAGCAGTTTACGGGGAACCTACAATGAGCAGTTCTTC. Protein sequence: CASSLRGTYNEQFF.

This clone is a singleton in its sample. V is TRBV12-3 or TRBV12-4 and J is TRBJ2-2, with 9 positions matching TRBD2. The CDR3 is made up of 13 amino acids. J gave up 6 bases and V 11 bases, and 7 bases lay outside the gene matches. CDR3 nucleotides: TGTGCCCAGGCGGCGGGAGGGCCCGGGGAGCTGTTTTTT. Translated, it gives CAQAAGGPGELFF.

The chain uses TRBV7-8 and TRBJ2-1; 7 bases fit TRBD1. Trimming at V came to 2 bases and at J to 2 bases, leaving 9 bases not matched to a gene. The CDR3 has 17 residues. Germline CDR1 is SGHVS and CDR2 is FQNEAQ. This CDR3 is CASSLRARTGTYNEQFF. As DNA, the CDR3 is TGTGCCAGCAGCTTAAGGGCGAGGACAGGAACCTACAATGAGCAGTTCTTC.

This chain connects TRBV19 to TRBJ2-1; 7 positions match TRBD1. Unmatched junction bases numbered 11, after V lost 9 bases and J lost 6 bases. The germline gives CDR1 LNHDA, CDR2 SQIVND (reference sequence). The CDR3 is 14 residues long. The CDR3 nucleotides read TGTGCCAGCACAGGGGCCGAATTACGCAATGAGCAGTTCTTC. This encodes CASTGAELRNEQFF.

The chain recombines TRBV6-4 with TRBJ2-3; possibly TRBD2 for D (7 bases). Germline V gene data show CDR1 as MRHNA and CDR2 as SNTAGT. V lost 5 bases to trimming and J lost 0 bases, with 12 bases between them. There are 15 residues in the CDR3. The CDR3 sequence: CASSSEGGSTDTQYF. In DNA form, the CDR3 reads TGTGCCAGCAGTTCGGAGGGGGGGAGCACAGATACGCAGTATTTT.

The chain joins TRBV6-5 to TRBJ1-5, with D possibly matching TRBD1 (6 bases). Germline CDR1 and CDR2: MNHEY and SVGAGI. V lost 4 bases, J lost 4 bases, and 11 bases lay in between. CDR3 length: 14 residues. The CDR3, as DNA: TGTGCCAGCAGTTCCCCCACAGGGAATCAGCCCCAGCATTTT. It yields the protein CASSSPTGNQPQHF.

The gene calls are TRBV4-1 and TRBJ2-1; no clear D gene. V lost 4 bases, J lost 4 bases, and 11 bases lay in between. CDR1 is MGHRA, CDR2 YSYEKL, per germline. The length of the CDR3 is 14 residues. As DNA, the CDR3 is TGCGCCAGCAGCCCCTCAAAAGCGTACAATGAGCAGTTCTTC. It codes for CASSPSKAYNEQFF.

The chain employs TRBV30 and TRBJ1-6; no clear D gene. Germline V CDR1 and CDR2: GTSNPN, SVGIG (reference sequence). The CDR3 sequence is 13 residues long. Trimming left V 4 bases short and J 3 bases short, with 7 bases between. In nucleotides, the CDR3 is TGTGCCTGGATCCGGAGCTATAATTCACCCCTCCACTTT. This translates into CAWIRSYNSPLHF.

This clone has a handful of counts. The chain has TRBV7-2 and TRBJ1-1; 12 bases align to TRBD1. J was trimmed by 11 bases and V by 1 base; bases with no gene match: 5. CDR1 is SGHTA and CDR2 is FQGNSA in the germline V gene. The CDR3 loop spans 14 amino acids. CDR3 nucleotides: TGTGCCAGCAGCTTAGGGGACAGGGGGCTTTCCGCTTTCTTT. It encodes CASSLGDRGLSAFF.

This chain links TRBV7-9 with TRBJ2-3, with 7 bases matching TRBD1. Per the germline V gene, CDR1 is SEHNR and CDR2 is FQNEAQ (reference sequence). The CDR3 loop spans 13 amino acids. After removal of 4 bases from V and 5 bases from J, the junction contained 3 bases not matched to a gene. The CDR3 region has the DNA TGTGCCAGCAGCTACAGGGGCATAGATACGCAGTATTTT. This gives the protein CASSYRGIDTQYF.

This rearrangement joins TRBV2 to TRBJ1-1; D is perhaps TRBD1 (5 bases). From germline, CDR1 is SNHLY and CDR2 FYNNEI. The V end lost 11 bases, the J end lost 1 base, and 23 bases lay between the germline ends. The CDR3 has 16 residues. The CDR3 DNA reads TGTGCCCGAAGGGCTGTCTCAAGTGGACAGAACACTGAAGCTTTCTTT. This codes for CARRAVSSGQNTEAFF.

The chain couples TRBV5-1 to TRBJ2-5, with 15 bases lining up with TRBD2. Looked up from germline, CDR1 is SGHRS and CDR2 is YFSETQ. This CDR3 is built from 18 residues. The trim removed 4 bases at V and 2 bases at J, leaving 9 bases unmatched. CDR3 DNA: TGCGCCAGCAGCACCGGACTAGCGGGGGGGGTCCATCAAGAGACCCAGTACTTC. Translating gives CASSTGLAGGVHQETQYF. Looking up the rest from reference TRBV5-1 and TRBJ2-5 gives the full variable domain: KAGVTQTPRYLIKTRGQQVTLSCSPISGHRSVSWYQQTPGQGLQFLFEYFSETQRNKGNFPGRFSGRQFSNSRSEMNVSTLELGDSALYLCASSTGLAGGVHQETQYFGPGTRLLVL.

The rearrangement joins TRBV2 to TRBJ2-5; 7 bases are shared with TRBD2. Germline loops: CDR1 SNHLY, CDR2 FYNNEI. The CDR3 consists of 14 residues. The trim removed 7 bases at V and 3 bases at J, leaving 8 bases unmatched. DNA for the CDR3: TGTGCCAGCACCTCGGCGAGCGGGGAAGAGACCCAGTACTTC. Translating gives CASTSASGEETQYF.

The gene calls are TRBV4-1 and TRBJ2-2, with a weak D call TRBD1 (6 bases). CDR1 and CDR2 from the germline V gene are MGHRA and YSYEKL. V dropped 4 bases and J dropped 2 bases, with 14 bases sitting between them. The CDR3 is 16 residues long. The CDR3 loop reads CASSPMGAANTGELFF. The DNA of the CDR3 is TGCGCCAGCAGCCCTATGGGGGCGGCCAACACCGGGGAGCTGTTTTTT.

The gene calls are TRBV5-1 and TRBJ2-1, with a tentative D call TRBD2 (6 bases). V was cut by 4 bases and J by 0 bases, with 20 bases left in between. The CDR3 extends over 18 amino acids. Germline V gives CDR1 SGHRS, CDR2 YFSETQ. The CDR3 spells CASSLGRTQTSSYNEQFF. CDR3 nucleotide sequence: TGCGCCAGCAGCCTGGGACGGACCCAGACTAGCTCCTACAATGAGCAGTTCTTC.

The rearrangement uses TRBV7-3 and TRBJ1-1, with TRBD1 identical over 10 bases. The CDR3 length is 14 residues. The J segment lost 8 bases and the V segment lost 5 bases, leaving 8 bases of the junction unmatched. CDR1 and CDR2 (germline): SGHTA, FQGTGA. The CDR3 region is CASSPGTGVKEAFF. The CDR3 nucleotides read TGTGCCAGCAGCCCGGGGACAGGGGTCAAGGAAGCTTTCTTT.

V gene TRBV6-4 combines with J gene TRBJ2-3; weak D call: TRBD1 (6 bases). V gave up 4 bases and J gave up 2 bases, with 10 bases separating them. Germline V gene lookup returns CDR1 MRHNA and CDR2 SNTAGT. The CDR3 extends over 14 amino acids. The CDR3 spells CASSATGITDTQYF. The CDR3, as DNA: TGTGCCAGCAGTGCAACAGGGATCACAGATACGCAGTATTTT.

Details on this clone: The germline gene is not matched at one end of the junction; a read error may be the cause. V usage is TRBV5-1 and J usage is TRBJ1-1; D call uncertain. The length of the CDR3 is 14 residues. Germline V CDR1 and CDR2: SGHRS, YFSETQ. The CDR3 loop reads CASGFGGVDTEAFF. CDR3 nucleotides: TGCGCCAGCGGCTTCGGCGGGGTCGACACTGAAGCTTTCTTT. Looking up the rest from reference TRBV5-1 and TRBJ1-1 gives the full variable domain: KAGVTQTPRYLIKTRGQQVTLSCSPISGHRSVSWYQQTPGQGLQFLFEYFSETQRNKGNFPGRFSGRQFSNSRSEMNVSTLELGDSALYLCASGFGGVDTEAFFGQGTRLTVV.

CDR3 in DNA: TGTGCCAGCACCCCCGACAGAAGGAACACTGAAGCTTTCTTT. Amino acids: CASTPDRRNTEAFF. V gene TRBV6-5 combines with J gene TRBJ1-1, with D possibly TRBD1 on 5 matching bases. The CDR3 length is 14 residues. Trimming removed 7 bases at V and 1 base at J, with 13 bases between. Germline lookup yields CDR1 MNHEY and CDR2 SVGAGI.

The chain employs TRBV4-2 and TRBJ1-2; weak D call: TRBD1 (5 bases). The V gene lost 0 bases and the J gene lost 1 base, with 9 bases spanning the gap. The length of the CDR3 is 15 residues. From germline, CDR1 is LGHNA and CDR2 YNFKEQ. CDR3 residues: CASSQERGVNYGYTF. CDR3 nucleotides: TGTGCCAGCAGCCAAGAGCGGGGGGTTAACTATGGCTACACCTTC.

The chain is built from TRBV10-3 and TRBJ2-1; tentative D call: TRBD2 (5 bases). The V and J ends lost 7 bases and 1 base respectively, with 8 bases between them. Germline V gene sequence: CDR1 ENHRY, CDR2 SYGVKD. The CDR3 has 13 residues. The CDR3 spells CAIKAESYNEQFF. The CDR3 region has the DNA TGTGCCATCAAAGCGGAGTCCTACAATGAGCAGTTCTTC.

The chain carries TRBV6-5 and TRBJ2-5; maybe TRBD2 (6 bases). This CDR3 spans 15 amino acids. Looked up from germline, CDR1 is MNHEY and CDR2 is SVGAGI. The V end was cut by 10 bases, the J end by 2 bases, with 20 bases between. CDR3 nucleotide sequence: TGTGCCACCAAGCTGGAGGGATGGGTGCAAGAGACCCAGTACTTC. It translates to CATKLEGWVQETQYF.

The chain has TRBV18 and TRBJ1-5; D possibly corresponds to TRBD1 (6 bases). V lost 2 bases and J lost 7, with 15 bases in between. The germline V gene encodes CDR1 KGHSH and CDR2 LQKENI. This CDR3 has 15 amino acids. CDR3 amino acids: CASSPEGVGVQPQHF. The CDR3 DNA reads as TGTGCCAGCTCACCAGAGGGGGTTGGGGTCCAGCCCCAGCATTTT.

This clone was recorded only once. The CDR3 region is CASKFSGATNEKLFF. The DNA for the CDR3 is TGCGCCAGTAAATTCTCAGGGGCAACTAATGAAAAACTGTTTTTT. The J gene is TRBJ1-4, the V gene TRBV5-1, with a tentative D call TRBD1 (6 bases). The CDR3 loop spans 15 amino acids. Germline V gives CDR1 SGHRS, CDR2 YFSETQ. V shed 8 bases and J shed 0 bases, with 14 bases lying between them.